The 32 T cell receptor beta chains below all came from one sample that was sequenced in a study of blood T cell repertoires in COVID-19. Clones were sequenced by immunoSEQ multiplex PCR, and TCRdb holds only the in-frame ones, with some missing. The profile shows 150,000 or so clones, about 86% of them singletons. Sequenced material: peripheral blood. These receptors originate from a woman aged 80 or over with acute or convalescent COVID-19.

This clone was counted a single time. The chain recombines TRBV18 with TRBJ1-6, with D possibly TRBD1 on 5 matching bases. The length of the CDR3 is 12 residues. Germline V gives CDR1 KGHSH, CDR2 LQKENI. Trimming removed 4 bases from V and 8 bases from J, with 6 bases in between. The CDR3 here is CASSRGDSPLHF. The CDR3 bases are TGTGCCAGCTCACGGGGGGATTCACCCCTCCACTTT.

The rearrangement links TRBV7-2 to TRBJ2-3; D call uncertain. V lost 4 bases and J lost 0, with 5 bases in between. The CDR3 spans 13 residues. Germline loops: CDR1 SGHTA, CDR2 FQGNSA. This CDR3 is CASSSQSTDTQYF. CDR3 nucleotide sequence: TGTGCCAGCAGCTCCCAGAGCACAGATACGCAGTATTTT.

The chain joins TRBV7-2 to TRBJ1-2; D possibly corresponds to TRBD1 (6 bases). Germline V gives CDR1 SGHTA, CDR2 FQGNSA. V was pared by 5 bases and J by 4 bases, with 11 bases between. This CDR3 region has 13 residues. The CDR3 is CASSQTGSYGYTF. The CDR3 DNA reads as TGTGCCAGCAGCCAAACAGGGAGCTATGGCTACACCTTC.

The gene calls are TRBV5-6 and TRBJ1-1, with a weak D call TRBD1 (5 bases). Between the trimmed V and J ends, which lost 3 bases and 1 base, there was a span of 10 bases. The germline gives CDR1 SGHDT, CDR2 YYEEEE. This CDR3 comprises 14 residues. For the CDR3, the DNA is TGTGCCAGCAGCTGGGGCAGGCCGAACACTGAAGCTTTCTTT. This encodes CASSWGRPNTEAFF. Complete variable domain (other parts from reference TRBV5-6 and TRBJ1-1): DAGVTQSPTHLIKTRGQQVTLRCSPKSGHDTVSWYQQALGQGPQFIFQYYEEEERQRGNFPDRFSGHQFPNYSSELNVNALLLGDSALYLCASSWGRPNTEAFFGQGTRLTVV.

The genes are TRBV4-1 and TRBJ1-2; TRBD1 matches at 11 bases. This CDR3 contains 18 residues. CDR1 and CDR2 from the germline V gene are MGHRA and YSYEKL. With V trimmed by 0 bases and J by 4 bases, 10 bases remained unmatched. The CDR3: CASSQDPRRTGGIYGYTF. The CDR3, as DNA: TGCGCCAGCAGCCAAGATCCCCGCAGGACAGGGGGCATCTATGGCTACACCTTC.

This clone was counted only a few times. The chain carries TRBV2 and TRBJ1-2; D is unclear. Trimming left V 7 bases short and J 7 bases short, with 10 bases between. Germline values: CDR1 SNHLY, CDR2 FYNNEI. This CDR3 comprises 11 residues. The CDR3 sequence: CASIQEGGYTF. CDR3 DNA sequence: TGTGCCAGCATCCAGGAGGGTGGCTACACCTTC.

This clone is a singleton in its sample. V usage is TRBV6-5 and J usage is TRBJ1-2; 7 nucleotides match TRBD1. The J segment lost 4 bases and the V segment lost 6 bases, leaving 5 bases of the junction unmatched. Germline V gives CDR1 MNHEY, CDR2 SVGAGI. CDR3 length equals 13 residues. The CDR3 DNA reads TGTGCCAGCAGATACACAGGGGCCTATGGCTACACCTTC. As protein: CASRYTGAYGYTF.

This clone has a single count. The chain recombines TRBV7-3 with TRBJ1-4; D is uncertain. Germline lookup yields CDR1 SGHTA and CDR2 FQGTGA. Deletions cut 1 base from V and 7 bases from J, with 7 bases between. The CDR3 runs 13 residues. The CDR3 here is CASSLNRGEKLFF. The CDR3 DNA follows: TGTGCCAGCAGCTTAAATCGGGGTGAAAAACTGTTTTTT.

The genes are TRBV2 and TRBJ1-2; D uncertain. In germline, CDR1 is SNHLY, CDR2 FYNNEI. CDR3 length: 14 residues. V was clipped by 4 bases and J by 2 bases, with 11 bases between them. CDR3 amino acids: CASSAGRVNYGYTF. CDR3 DNA: TGTGCCAGCAGTGCTGGGAGGGTGAACTATGGCTACACCTTC.

This sequence joins TRBV7-9 and TRBJ2-1; 7 positions match TRBD1. CDR3 size: 15 residues. V gave up 5 bases and J gave up 5 bases; unmatched junction bases: 9. The V gene's germline CDR1 is SEHNR and CDR2 FQNEAQ (reference sequence). The CDR3 reads CASSPTGTENNEQFF. As DNA, the CDR3 is TGTGCCAGCAGCCCCACCGGGACAGAGAACAATGAGCAGTTCTTC.

The V gene is TRBV16, the J gene TRBJ1-1; D remains ambiguous. This CDR3 contains 13 residues. Trimming took 0 bases from V and 6 from J, leaving 8 bases between them. Per the germline V gene, CDR1 is KGHSY and CDR2 is FQNENV. The CDR3 spells CASSQSRSSEAFF. In DNA, the CDR3 is TGTGCCAGCAGCCAATCTCGGAGTTCTGAAGCTTTCTTT. Using reference TRBV16 and TRBJ1-1 for the parts outside the CDR3, the full variable domain is GEEVAQTPKHLVRGEGQKAKLYCAPIKGHSYVFWYQQVLKNEFKFLISFQNENVFDETGMPKERFSAKCLPNSPCSLEIQATKLEDSAVYFCASSQSRSSEAFFGQGTRLTVV.

CDR3 in amino acids: CASSLVRVAEARKLFF. The CDR3, as DNA: TGTGCCAGCAGCTTAGTAAGGGTGGCGGAGGCCCGAAAACTGTTTTTT. This chain joins TRBV11-2 and TRBJ1-4; D remains ambiguous. The CDR3 is 16 amino acids. V lost 1 base and J lost 10, with 19 bases in between. Germline loops: CDR1 SGHAT, CDR2 FQNNGV.

This clone was counted between two and nine times. The chain employs TRBV27 and TRBJ2-7, with TRBD1 matching over 8 bases. This CDR3 has 12 amino acids. Trimming at V came to 3 bases and at J to 7 bases, leaving 2 bases not matched to a gene. Germline V gene data show CDR1 as MNHEY and CDR2 as SMNVEV (reference sequence). The CDR3, as DNA: TGTGCCAGCAGTTTCACAGGGGGTGAGCAGTACTTC. Protein: CASSFTGGEQYF.

As to this clone: Distinct nucleotide sequences in the sample also encode this CDR3. The V and J genes are TRBV19 and TRBJ1-1; TRBD1 aligns across 10 bases. The CDR3 has 14 amino acids. The junction had 3 bases not matched to a gene; V was cut back by 3 bases and J by 5 bases. Looked up from germline, CDR1 is LNHDA and CDR2 is SQIVND (reference sequence). CDR3 nucleotide sequence: TGTGCCAGTAGTATCCGGACAGGGGGTACTGAAGCTTTCTTT. Translated: CASSIRTGGTEAFF. The full variable domain, completed using reference TRBV19 and TRBJ1-1, is DGGITQSPKYLFRKEGQNVTLSCEQNLNHDAMYWYRQDPGQGLRLIYYSQIVNDFQKGDIAEGYSVSREKKESFPLTVTSAQKNPTAFYLCASSIRTGGTEAFFGQGTRLTVV.

The rearrangement links TRBV4-2 to TRBJ1-4; no clear D gene. Deletions cut 1 base from V and 8 bases from J, with 8 bases between. This CDR3 region has 13 residues. Looked up from germline, CDR1 is LGHNA and CDR2 is YNFKEQ. In nucleotides, the CDR3 is TGTGCCAGCAGCCAAGGCGGTAGGGAAAAACTGTTTTTT. Protein: CASSQGGREKLFF.

This clone was seen more than once but under ten times. The chain joins TRBV10-1 to TRBJ2-1, with 8 bases identical to TRBD2. The junction had 10 bases not matched to a gene; V was cut back by 5 bases and J by 7 bases. Germline CDR1 and CDR2: WNHNN and SYGVQD (reference sequence). This CDR3 has 15 amino acids. For the CDR3, the DNA is TGCGCCAGCAGTATAGGACTAGCAGAAGTTAATGAGCAGTTCTTC. Its translation: CASSIGLAEVNEQFF.

The chain has TRBV19 and TRBJ1-2, with D unresolved. Germline V gives CDR1 LNHDA, CDR2 SQIVND (reference sequence). The CDR3 length is 13 residues. V was cut by 6 bases and J by 0 bases, with 8 bases left in between. The CDR3 region has the DNA TGTGCCAGTAGGGAGAGGGCTAACTATGGCTACACCTTC. This encodes CASRERANYGYTF.

The CDR3 loop reads CASSFGSSGNTIYF. The CDR3 coding sequence is TGTGCCAGCAGTTTCGGGAGCTCTGGAAACACCATATATTTT. This rearrangement joins TRBV6-2 or TRBV6-3 to TRBJ1-3, with D hard to call. V lost 4 bases, J lost 0 bases, and 7 bases lay in between. Germline V gene sequence: CDR1 MNHEY, CDR2 SVGEGT. This CDR3 has 14 amino acids.

V gene TRBV11-2 combines with J gene TRBJ2-7; TRBD2 matches at 10 bases. The V segment lost 5 bases and the J segment 0 bases; nucleotides outside the gene matches: 10. The CDR3 has 17 residues. Germline CDR1 reads SGHAT; CDR2 reads FQNNGV. CDR3 protein: CASSRELAGASSYEQYF. The CDR3 DNA reads as TGTGCCAGCAGCCGGGAGCTAGCGGGGGCGAGCTCCTACGAGCAGTACTTC.

The chain has TRBV12-5 and TRBJ1-2; 9 positions agree with TRBD1. With 4 bases clipped from V and 7 bases from J, the junction kept 7 bases outside the gene matches. CDR1 and CDR2 (germline): LGHNT, FRNRAP. The CDR3 loop spans 14 amino acids. The DNA of the CDR3 is TGTGCTAGTGGTTCCCCGGGGGACAGGGCTGGCTACACCTTC. This translates into CASGSPGDRAGYTF.

The chain is built from TRBV14 and TRBJ1-1; D not certain. V dropped 0 bases and J dropped 3 bases, with 8 bases sitting between them. In germline, CDR1 is SGHDN, CDR2 FVKESK. CDR3 length equals 14 residues. This CDR3 reads CASSQDPSYTEAFF. Written as DNA, the CDR3 is TGTGCCAGCAGCCAAGATCCATCATACACTGAAGCTTTCTTT. Variable domain in full (rest from reference TRBV14 and TRBJ1-1): EAGVTQFPSHSVIEKGQTVTLRCDPISGHDNLYWYRRVMGKEIKFLLHFVKESKQDESGMPNNRFLAERTGGTYSTLKVQPAELEDSGVYFCASSQDPSYTEAFFGQGTRLTVV.

In this sample, this clone turned up once. The rearrangement links TRBV3-1 (or the pseudogene TRBV3-2) to TRBJ1-4; 7 bases match TRBD1. The CDR3 is made up of 15 amino acids. Losses at the gene ends were 4 bases for V and 8 bases for J; bases not matched to a gene: 10. Germline V gene sequence: CDR1 LGHDT, CDR2 YNNKEL (reference sequence). The CDR3 DNA sequence: TGTGCCAGCAGCCTACTCGGGACAGAGCGCGAAAAACTGTTTTTT. It codes for CASSLLGTEREKLFF.

The chain couples TRBV5-6 to TRBJ1-1; 10 bases fit TRBD1. The CDR3 consists of 14 residues. The V gene's germline CDR1 is SGHDT and CDR2 YYEEEE. The junction had 4 bases not matched to a gene; V was cut back by 2 bases and J by 6 bases. The CDR3 reads CASSFRTGGSEAFF. As DNA, the CDR3 is TGTGCCAGCAGCTTTAGGACAGGGGGTTCTGAAGCTTTCTTT.

The chain uses TRBV19 and TRBJ2-1; 13 bases fit TRBD2. V was clipped by 3 bases and J by 8 bases; unmatched bases: 10. The germline V gene encodes CDR1 LNHDA and CDR2 SQIVND (reference sequence). This CDR3 region has 17 residues. The CDR3 region is CASSMIGTSGDLDEQFF. The CDR3 DNA is TGTGCCAGTAGTATGATCGGGACTAGCGGGGATCTAGATGAGCAGTTCTTC.

The chain uses TRBV7-9 and TRBJ1-5, with 7 bases lining up with TRBD1. CDR3 length: 19 residues. With V trimmed by 5 bases and J by 0 bases, 16 bases remained unmatched. CDR1 is SEHNR, CDR2 FQNEAQ, per germline (reference sequence). The CDR3 here is CASSDEGLSGGYSNQPQHF. The CDR3 DNA follows: TGTGCCAGCAGCGACGAGGGACTCTCAGGGGGGTATAGCAATCAGCCCCAGCATTTT.

The chain couples TRBV5-4 to TRBJ2-7; weak D call: TRBD2 (7 bases). The CDR3 sequence is 17 residues long. Trimming took 4 bases from V and 3 from J, leaving 23 bases between them. Germline CDR1 SGHNT, CDR2 YYREEE (reference sequence). The CDR3: CASSHSGARGGFYEQYF. In DNA, the CDR3 is TGTGCCAGCAGCCACAGTGGGGCTAGGGGGGGGTTCTACGAGCAGTACTTC.

The CDR3 DNA reads as TGCAGCGCTGTCCCTAGACAGCGGGGACTGAACACTGAAGCTTTCTTT. The encoded protein is CSAVPRQRGLNTEAFF. The J gene is TRBJ1-1, the V gene TRBV29-1, with D perhaps TRBD1 (5 bases). Germline V CDR1 and CDR2: SQVTM, ANQGSEA. Trimming removed 7 bases from V and 0 bases from J, with 21 bases in between. This CDR3 contains 16 residues.

The gene calls are TRBV2 and TRBJ1-2; D gene uncertain. Trimming left V 8 bases short and J 7 bases short, with 17 bases between. Germline CDR1 reads SNHLY; CDR2 reads FYNNEI. The CDR3 runs to 13 residues. The CDR3 spells CASQSLGSFGYTF. CDR3 DNA: TGTGCCAGCCAATCCCTCGGGTCCTTTGGCTACACCTTC.

The genes are TRBV15 and TRBJ1-5; 10 bases map to TRBD1. This CDR3 is 13 amino acids long. Germline values: CDR1 LNHNV, CDR2 YYDKDF (reference sequence). Losses at the gene ends were 5 bases for V and 5 bases for J; bases not matched to a gene: 0. CDR3 in DNA: TGTGCCACCAGCGGGACAGGGGATCAGCCCCAGCATTTT. Its translation is CATSGTGDQPQHF.

The J gene is TRBJ2-1, the V gene TRBV5-1, with a weak D call TRBD1 (6 bases). Germline CDR1 is SGHRS and CDR2 is YFSETQ. CDR3 length equals 15 residues. V was clipped by 7 bases and J by 6 bases, with 20 bases between them. CDR3 bases: TGCGCCAGCTGGCAGACGGCAGGGGTAACCAATGAGCAGTTCTTC. Translating gives CASWQTAGVTNEQFF.

The chain's CDR3 is CASSLNTGELFF. CDR3 sequence (DNA): TGTGCCAGCAGCCTTAACACCGGGGAGCTGTTTTTT. The chain is built from TRBV9 and TRBJ2-2; D uncertain. This CDR3 has 12 residues. The V gene's germline CDR1 is SGDLS and CDR2 YYNGEE. V was cut by 4 bases and J by 2 bases, with 3 bases left in between. Together with reference TRBV9 and TRBJ2-2, the CDR3 gives the full variable domain: DSGVTQTPKHLITATGQRVTLRCSPRSGDLSVYWYQQSLDQGLQFLIQYYNGEERAKGNILERFSAQQFPDLHSELNLSSLELGDSALYFCASSLNTGELFFGEGSRLTVL.

The rearrangement links TRBV5-1 to TRBJ2-1; D unresolved. Trimming shortened V by 4 bases and J by 5 bases, and 10 bases separated the two germline ends. This CDR3 is built from 13 residues. CDR1 SGHRS and CDR2 YFSETQ come from the germline V gene. CDR3 nucleotide sequence: TGCGCCAGCAGCCCCCTGCCGGACAATGAGCAGTTCTTC. Residues: CASSPLPDNEQFF.